This T cell receptor beta chain is drawn from a study of T cells in Graves' hyperthyroidism and ophthalmopathy. TCR beta CDR3 regions were amplified from RNA. HTBI primers were employed in a first-round RT-PCR of the TCR CDR3. One entry per CDR3 protein results from TCRdb running MiXCR on the multiplex PCR reads. The sample includes under 350,000 distinct CDR3 sequences, about 20% of them seen just once. Regarding the study as a whole: Ophthalmopathy was identified by the model a median about 6.8 months ahead of onset.

The CDR3 is 14 residues long. V gave up 7 bases and J gave up 3 bases, with 13 bases separating them. The sample holds many counts of this clonotype. Its antigen remains unidentified. This TCR was recovered from a woman aged 45-65 years with Graves' hyperthyroidism. Sequenced sample: blood. The rearrangement joins TRBV12-3 or TRBV12-4 to TRBJ1-5, with no clear D. The CDR3 DNA reads TGTGCCAGCAACAACGGAGGGTACAATCAGCCCCAGCATTTT. Its protein is CASNNGGYNQPQHF.